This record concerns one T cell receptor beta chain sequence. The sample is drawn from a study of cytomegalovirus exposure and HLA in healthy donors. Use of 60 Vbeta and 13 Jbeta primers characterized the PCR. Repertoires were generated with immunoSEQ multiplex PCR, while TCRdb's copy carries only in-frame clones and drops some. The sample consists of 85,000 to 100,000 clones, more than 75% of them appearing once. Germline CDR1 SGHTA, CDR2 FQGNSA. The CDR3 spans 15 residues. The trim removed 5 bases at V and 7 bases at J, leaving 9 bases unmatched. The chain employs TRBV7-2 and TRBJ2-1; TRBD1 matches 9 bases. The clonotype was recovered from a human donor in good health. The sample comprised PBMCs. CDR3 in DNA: TGTGCCAGCAGCCTAGGGACAGGGATTATTAATGAGCAGTTCTTC. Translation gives CASSLGTGIINEQFF.